The T cell receptor beta chain under discussion was sequenced for a study of regulatory dendritic cells for organ transplantation. Overall study: Regulatory dendritic cells came from monocytes given vitamin D3 and IL-10. General study findings and limits: Memory T cells were less diverse than naive, with memory CD8+ most oligoclonal. Of resting T cell subsets, memory CD8+ had the most alloreactive clonotypes.

The assay was immunoSEQ multiplex PCR, and TCRdb's table has in-frame clones only and misses some. The sample contains more than 10,000 clones, 89% of which appear only once. Allogeneic regulatory or mature dendritic cells were co-cultured for roughly five days with CFSE-labeled sorted T cells at 1:10. Naive CD45RA+ and memory CD45RO+ CD4+ or CD8+ T cells were FACS-sorted. The CDR3 is 13 amino acids. V lost 6 bases and J lost 1; bases outside the gene matches: 2. Germline V gene data show CDR1 as MNHEY and CDR2 as SMNVEV (reference sequence). On this clone: The antigen is unknown.

Sequenced: naive CD8+ T cells from blood cultured with dendritic cells. Indicated subset: CD45RA+ naive T cells. This chain joins TRBV27 and TRBJ1-1; 7 bases agree with TRBD1. This TCR derives from a human donor in good health. CDR3 protein: CASSRQGNTEAFF. CDR3 in DNA: TGTGCCAGCAGCAGACAGGGGAACACTGAAGCTTTCTTT.